One sample yielded the 14 T cell receptor beta chains listed below, sequenced in a study of metastatic and nonmetastatic thyroid tumors. TCRdb re-called the PCR reads through MiXCR. The sample has roughly 98,000 clones; more than 12% are singletons. Thyroid surgery had not been preceded by any treatment in any patient. Sequenced material: blood. Receptor source: a female donor with papillary thyroid cancer or a benign thyroid nodule (not recorded which). Some clones in this sample may be carry-over from other donors' samples.

The sample holds many counts of this clone. The genes are TRBV20-1 and TRBJ2-5; D perhaps matches TRBD1 (6 bases). The CDR3 is 11 residues long. Trimming took off 7 bases at V and 1 base at J, with 7 bases between the two ends. Germline V lookup: CDR1 DFQATT, CDR2 SNEGSKA (reference sequence). The CDR3 DNA reads as TGCAGTGAACAGGGCCAAGAGACCCAGTACTTC. It codes for CSEQGQETQYF.

This clone was observed at least ten times. The sample has other DNA sequences that encode this CDR3 too. V gene TRBV5-6 combines with J gene TRBJ1-1, with 7 positions matching TRBD1. J gave up 4 bases and V 1 base, and 13 bases lay outside the gene matches. The CDR3 is 17 residues long. The germline gives CDR1 SGHDT, CDR2 YYEEEE. The CDR3 DNA reads TGTGCCAGCAGCTTGAGGGGGGGTACAGGGGCGGCCACTGAAGCTTTCTTT. It encodes CASSLRGGTGAATEAFF.

This clone was picked up many times. This chain links TRBV6-1 with TRBJ2-7, with 8 bases that match TRBD2. Trimming removed 5 bases from V and 3 bases from J; junction bases left unmatched: 12. The CDR3 length is 16 residues. The germline V gene encodes CDR1 MNHNS and CDR2 SASEGT. The CDR3 is CASSPSSGGGFYEQYF. The CDR3 nucleotides are TGTGCCAGCAGTCCATCGAGCGGCGGGGGGTTCTACGAGCAGTACTTC.

A note on this clone: This clone may be a read error of a much larger clone one base away. The J gene is TRBJ1-5, the V gene TRBV3-1; perhaps TRBD1 as D (5 bases). The CDR3 contains 13 residues. Germline CDR1 LGHDT, CDR2 YNNKEL (reference sequence). V lost 4 bases to trimming and J lost 3 bases, with 7 bases between them. DNA for the CDR3: TGTGCCAGCAGCCCACAGGACAATCAGCCCCAGCATTTT. This translates into CASSPQDNQPQHF.

The chain has TRBV28 and TRBJ2-5; D not certain. Deletions cut 7 bases from V and 2 bases from J, with 17 bases between. The V gene's germline CDR1 is MDHEN and CDR2 SYDVKM. This CDR3 is 15 amino acids long. The CDR3 bases are TGTGCCAGCACGAACCTGAGCCCCCAACAAGAGACCCAGTACTTC. Amino acids: CASTNLSPQQETQYF.

This clone was detected many times. CDR3 sequence reads: CSVERGNNQPQHF. DNA of the CDR3: TGCAGCGTTGAACGGGGTAACAATCAGCCCCAGCATTTT. The chain carries TRBV29-1 and TRBJ1-5; D gene unclear. The CDR3 has 13 residues. V was trimmed by 2 bases and J by 3 bases, leaving 8 bases between them. From germline, CDR1 is SQVTM and CDR2 ANQGSEA.

This clone has only a few counts. V is TRBV5-1 and J is TRBJ2-3; 7 bases map to TRBD2. The germline V gene encodes CDR1 SGHRS and CDR2 YFSETQ. Germline trimming cut 4 bases from V and 4 bases from J; bases unmatched to any gene: 6. This CDR3 is 14 amino acids long. As DNA, the CDR3 is TGCGCCAGCAGCCCGGGCGGGGGACCAGATACGCAGTATTTT. This translates into CASSPGGGPDTQYF.

This clone was seen repeatedly, ten times or more. CDR3 nucleotide sequence: TGTGCCAGCAGTTCCACAGGGGACCATCAGCCCCAGCATTTT. Its protein product is CASSSTGDHQPQHF. The genes are TRBV6-2 or TRBV6-3 and TRBJ1-5, with TRBD1 matching over 7 bases. V lost 4 bases and J lost 5; bases outside the gene matches: 5. Germline-derived CDR1 and CDR2 are MNHEY and SVGEGT. This CDR3 has 14 amino acids.

This clone was recorded many times. V gene TRBV29-1 combines with J gene TRBJ1-4; TRBD1 might be the D (5 bases). This CDR3 is built from 12 residues. Germline loops: CDR1 SQVTM, CDR2 ANQGSEA. The ends were cut back, 4 bases at V and 6 bases at J, with 9 bases in the middle. As DNA, the CDR3 is TGCAGCGTTGCTCTAGGGGATGAAAAACTGTTTTTT. It is translated as CSVALGDEKLFF.

In its sample, this clone was seen a few times. An end of the junction does not agree with germline; a read error may underlie this. The same CDR3 arises from other DNA sequences in this sample as well. The chain links TRBV27 to TRBJ2-2; weak D call: TRBD1 (6 bases). This CDR3 contains 15 residues. In germline, CDR1 is MNHEY, CDR2 SMNVEV (reference sequence). CDR3 nucleotides: TGTGCAAGCAGCAGGACAGAGTTTGAGACCGGGGAGCTGTTTTTT. It encodes CASSRTEFETGELFF.

This clone was counted at least ten times. This chain links TRBV9 with TRBJ2-7; tentative D call: TRBD2 (6 bases). The CDR3 is made up of 13 amino acids. Deletions cut 4 bases from V and 5 bases from J, with 13 bases between. Germline loops: CDR1 SGDLS, CDR2 YYNGEE. The CDR3 here is CASSPPGLDEQYF. CDR3 nucleotide sequence: TGTGCCAGCAGCCCCCCGGGACTGGACGAGCAGTACTTC. The variable domain in full, with the rest retrieved from reference TRBV9 and TRBJ2-7, is DSGVTQTPKHLITATGQRVTLRCSPRSGDLSVYWYQQSLDQGLQFLIQYYNGEERAKGNILERFSAQQFPDLHSELNLSSLELGDSALYFCASSPPGLDEQYFGPGTRLTVT.

This clone was observed many times. V usage is TRBV12-3 or TRBV12-4 and J usage is TRBJ2-2, with 11 bases identical to TRBD1. The CDR3 sequence is 14 residues long. V shed 6 bases and J 6 bases; nucleotides not matched to a gene: 3. The CDR3 is CASRMGQGAGELFF. The CDR3 DNA reads TGTGCCAGCAGGATGGGACAGGGGGCCGGGGAGCTGTTTTTT.

This clone was observed many times. The rearrangement uses TRBV3-1 and TRBJ1-5; 8 positions match TRBD1. The germline V gene encodes CDR1 LGHDT and CDR2 YNNKEL (reference sequence). J gave up 7 bases and V 1 base, and 9 bases lay outside the gene matches. CDR3 size: 16 residues. The CDR3, as DNA: TGTGCCAGCAGCCAAGGGATACAGGGGGGCGGGCAGCCCCAGCATTTT. It translates to CASSQGIQGGGQPQHF.

With respect to this clone: A much larger clone is a single base away; this may be a read error. Other nucleotide sequences in the sample specify the same CDR3. This chain uses TRBV20-1 with TRBJ1-1; possible D gene TRBD1, 6 bases. In germline, CDR1 is DFQATT, CDR2 SNEGSKA (reference sequence). CDR3 size: 15 residues. V was clipped by 0 bases and J by 1 base, with 12 bases between them. The CDR3 loop reads CSAREGGGPNTEAFF. In nucleotides, the CDR3 is TGCAGTGCTAGAGAAGGGGGTGGACCGAACACTGAAGCTTTCTTT.